A single sample gave rise to the 8 T cell receptor beta chains below, sequenced in a study of vaccination effects on CD4 cells after COVID-19. It was after approximately 11 days of culture that CD4+ T cells were isolated. The person had PCR-confirmed SARS-CoV-2 infection between March and December 2020. Of the BNT162b2 and mRNA-1273 vaccines, participants received two doses of one or the other. These TCRs are of unknown antigen specificity. Generated by immunoSEQ multiplex PCR, the TCRdb table keeps only in-frame clones and is missing some. The sample shows around 53,000 clones, around 74% of them seen only once. The input for sequencing was CD4+ T cells from PBMCs cultured without peptide, taken after COVID-19 vaccination. The receptors stem from a human donor who had a prior SARS-CoV-2 infection.

This clone appeared a single time. The chain carries TRBV19 and TRBJ1-3; D is unclear. Between the trimmed V and J ends, which lost 4 bases and 4 bases, there was a span of 17 bases. This CDR3 contains 16 residues. Germline CDR1 and CDR2: LNHDA and SQIVND (reference sequence). This CDR3 is CASSRGTVIGGNTIYF. The CDR3 DNA sequence: TGTGCCAGTAGTAGGGGAACGGTCATCGGAGGAAACACCATATATTTT.

The chain couples TRBV11-2 to TRBJ2-7; D gene ambiguous. There are 16 residues in the CDR3. V lost 5 bases to trimming and J lost 4 bases, with 21 bases between them. Germline V lookup: CDR1 SGHAT, CDR2 FQNNGV. The CDR3, as DNA: TGTGCCAGCAGCCCGATCCGTTCGACCCCGCAGTACGAGCAGTACTTC. Translating gives CASSPIRSTPQYEQYF.

This chain uses TRBV27 with TRBJ2-3, with D perhaps TRBD1 (5 bases). The V and J ends lost 0 bases and 2 bases respectively, with 9 bases between them. Germline loops: CDR1 MNHEY, CDR2 SMNVEV (reference sequence). The CDR3 sequence is 15 residues long. CDR3 protein: CASSLSARATDTQYF. CDR3 bases: TGTGCCAGCAGTTTATCTGCCAGGGCCACAGATACGCAGTATTTT.

This chain joins TRBV9 and TRBJ2-3; D might be TRBD1 (6 bases). CDR1 and CDR2 (germline): SGDLS, YYNGEE. The CDR3 contains 12 residues. V lost 4 bases and J lost 5, with 8 bases in between. The CDR3: CASSKGGDTQYF. DNA for the CDR3: TGTGCCAGCAGCAAAGGGGGAGATACGCAGTATTTT.

The chain carries TRBV15 and TRBJ2-5; 13 nucleotides agree with TRBD2. J gave up 1 base and V 2 bases, and 4 bases lay outside the gene matches. The CDR3 runs to 17 residues. Germline V gene data show CDR1 as LNHNV and CDR2 as YYDKDF (reference sequence). The CDR3 bases are TGTGCCACCAGCAGATTGGGACTAGCGGGACTCCAAGAGACCCAGTACTTC. Translated: CATSRLGLAGLQETQYF.

This clone appeared a few times. The chain recombines TRBV10-3 with TRBJ1-5; TRBD1 matches 7 bases. V shed 11 bases and J 0 bases; nucleotides not matched to a gene: 4. Germline loops: CDR1 ENHRY, CDR2 SYGVKD. The CDR3 contains 13 residues. The CDR3 loop is CAVGTDSNQPQHF. The CDR3, as DNA: TGTGCCGTCGGGACAGATAGCAATCAGCCCCAGCATTTT.

This clone was seen a few times. The chain uses TRBV18 and TRBJ1-1; 8 positions match TRBD1. CDR3 length: 14 amino acids. Looked up from germline, CDR1 is KGHSH and CDR2 is LQKENI. Germline trimming cut 5 bases from V and 4 bases from J; bases unmatched to any gene: 6. In nucleotides, the CDR3 is TGTGCCAGCTCAGTGACAGGGGATGGCACTGAAGCTTTCTTT. Translation gives CASSVTGDGTEAFF.

The chain employs TRBV7-2 and TRBJ2-7; 10 bases are a match to TRBD2. V shed 1 base, J shed 9 bases, and the junction held 6 bases outside the gene matches. CDR1 and CDR2 from the germline V gene are SGHTA and FQGNSA. The CDR3 loop spans 14 amino acids. This CDR3 is CASSLGLAGGRQYF. As DNA, the CDR3 is TGTGCCAGCAGCTTAGGACTAGCGGGTGGAAGGCAGTACTTC.